This T cell receptor (beta chain) is drawn from a study of CD8+CD57+ T cells in acquired aplastic anemia. As for the study in general: Sorted CD4+ and CD8+ cells gave an average of roughly 3.3 ug of DNA. For CD4+ cells, healthy donors had an average of roughly 11 million reads. Study-level results: A significant difference in CD8+ Simpson's diversity between patients and controls was not found. Sharing between patients and controls was observed for twenty-nine CD8+ CDR3 sequences.

Notes on this clonotype: What it binds is not known. The junction differs from germline at one of its ends, possibly a read error.

The CDR3 length is 16 residues. Profiling that covered TCR beta VDJ and CDR3 relied on genomic DNA as its template. Via MiXCR, TCRdb re-called the reads, giving one row per CDR3 protein. The sample yields a few hundred thousand distinct CDR3 sequences, around 72% seen once. This chain links TRBV12-3 or TRBV12-4 with TRBJ2-1; D not certain. The specimen sequenced was sorted CD4+, CD8+, or CD8+CD57+ T cells (not recorded which) from PBMCs. The TCR sequence derives from a human donor in good health, serving as a control. The CDR3 DNA sequence: TGTGCCAGCAGTTTACGTAGTGGGGTCTCCTACAGTGAGCAGTTCTTC. It codes for CASSLRSGVSYSEQFF.